What follows is one T cell receptor beta chain and its context. The antigen it recognizes is unknown. No base quality information exists; no much larger clone differs at one position. The trial excluded patients who had a history of autoimmune disease or were on systemic immunosuppression. Peripheral blood for TCR sequencing was collected from all dose cohorts at baseline, on cycle 4 day 1, and on cycle 7 day 1. The samples were drawn from a first-in-human, open-label, multicenter phase I dose-escalation trial of ivuxolimab. Adults with locally advanced or metastatic head and neck squamous cell, hepatocellular, melanoma or renal cell carcinoma were enrolled in the trial. Before TCR sequencing, CD4+ and CD8+ T cells were separately sorted from peripheral blood. These data come from a study of OX40 agonist ivuxolimab in advanced cancers. Context from the whole study: Ivuxolimab was an agonistic, fully human IgG2 monoclonal antibody directed against OX40 (CD134), a costimulatory receptor. Peripheral TCRbeta sequencing aimed to test whether ivuxolimab altered TCR sequence diversity and caused clonal T-cell expansion. Prior anti-PD-1, anti-PD-L1 or anti-CTLA-4 therapy was permitted, and about 40% of dose-escalation patients had received checkpoint inhibitors. Intravenous ivuxolimab was administered to patients every 2 weeks at six dose levels: 0.01, 0.1, 0.3, 1.5, 3 and 10 mg/kg. Among the approximately 50 dose-escalation patients, about 20 had hepatocellular carcinoma, approximately 15 melanoma, 9 renal cell carcinoma and 9 head and neck cancer. In the dose-escalation cohort, 70% to 90% of patients were male, and the mean age was 60 years with a range of roughly 20 to 80. Partial responses occurred in three dose-escalation patients, of whom one had hepatocellular carcinoma and two had cutaneous melanoma. The paper describes the monotherapy dose-escalation part (N of about 57 patients) of the phase I trial of ivuxolimab. Paper-wide results and their limitations: At doses of 0.1 to 3.0 mg/kg, clonal expansion of both CD4+ and CD8+ T cells in blood was seen between baseline and week 6. After ivuxolimab, more expanded clones were found on average in CD8+ T cells than in CD4+ T cells. Low levels of normalized T-cell clonal expansion were also shown by some nonresponding patients. Antigen specificity was not determined for the clonally expanded peripheral T cells. In partial responders in the 0.1-3.0 mg/kg groups, normalized peripheral clonal expansion was found to be among the lowest, especially among CD8+ T cells.

The CDR1 and CDR2 encoded by the germline V gene (reference sequence) are SGHNT and YYREEE. The cysteine opens and the phenylalanine closes a CDR3 of 16 amino acids. Only CDR3 DNA is held: 48 bases, read in frame from base 1. V is cut back by 5 bases and J by 2 bases, with 5 bases in the junction unmatched. To sequence the TCRbeta CDR3 region, genomic DNA was isolated from the sorted cells. TCRbeta CDR3 regions were sequenced using the immunoSEQ Assay. The source is immuneACCESS, and TCRdb retained only in-frame sequences with V and J called. Part of the clones is not carried over; for the studies checked, unresolved V genes explain less than half of this, and the remainder is unexplained. Recorded for this sample are about 120,000 clones; roughly nine tenths of them occurred a single time. Approximately 0.55% of the sample comes from the top ten.

This specimen was CD4+ or CD8+ T cells sorted from blood, taken in a trial of the OX40 agonist ivuxolimab. This clonotype was obtained from an adult with an advanced solid tumor such as melanoma, head and neck, liver or kidney cancer. Here the chain combines TRBV5-4 and TRBJ2-1; 12 bases in between match TRBD1. The DNA sequence is given as TGTGCCAGCAGATACGGGACAGGGGGCGCCTACAATGAGCAGTTCTTC. It translates to CASRYGTGGAYNEQFF.